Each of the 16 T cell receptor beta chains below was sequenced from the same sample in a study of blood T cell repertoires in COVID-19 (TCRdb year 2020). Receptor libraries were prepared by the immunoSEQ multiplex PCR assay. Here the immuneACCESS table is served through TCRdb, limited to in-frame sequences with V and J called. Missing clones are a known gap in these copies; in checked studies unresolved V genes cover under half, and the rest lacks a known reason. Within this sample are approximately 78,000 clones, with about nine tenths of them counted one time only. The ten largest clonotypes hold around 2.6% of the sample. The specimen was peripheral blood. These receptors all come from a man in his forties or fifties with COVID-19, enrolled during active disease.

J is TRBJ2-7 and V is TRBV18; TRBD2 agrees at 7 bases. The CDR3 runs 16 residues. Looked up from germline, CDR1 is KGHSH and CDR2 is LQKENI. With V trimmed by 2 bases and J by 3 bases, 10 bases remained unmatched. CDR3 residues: CASSPGGGSSFYEQYF. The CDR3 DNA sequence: TGTGCCAGCTCACCAGGCGGCGGGAGCTCGTTCTACGAGCAGTACTTC.

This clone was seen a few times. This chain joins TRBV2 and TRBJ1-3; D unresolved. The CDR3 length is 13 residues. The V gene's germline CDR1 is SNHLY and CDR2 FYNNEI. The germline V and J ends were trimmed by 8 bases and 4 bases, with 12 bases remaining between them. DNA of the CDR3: TGTGCCAGCTCACAAGTGCAGGGAAACACCATATATTTT. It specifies CASSQVQGNTIYF.

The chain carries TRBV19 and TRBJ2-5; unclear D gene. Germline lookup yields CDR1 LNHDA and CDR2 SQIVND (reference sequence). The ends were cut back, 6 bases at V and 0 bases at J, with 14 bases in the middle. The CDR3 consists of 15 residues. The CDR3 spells CASSPGISNQETQYF. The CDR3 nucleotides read TGTGCCAGTAGCCCTGGCATCTCCAACCAAGAGACCCAGTACTTC.

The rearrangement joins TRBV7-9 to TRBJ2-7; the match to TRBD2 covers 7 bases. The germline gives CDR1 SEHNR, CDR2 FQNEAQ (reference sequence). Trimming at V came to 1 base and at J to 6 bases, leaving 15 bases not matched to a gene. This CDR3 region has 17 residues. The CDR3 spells CASSLGGLGTIDVEQYF. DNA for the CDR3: TGTGCCAGCAGCTTAGGGGGTCTCGGGACTATAGACGTCGAGCAGTACTTC. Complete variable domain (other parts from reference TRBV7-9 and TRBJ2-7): DTGVSQNPRHKITKRGQNVTFRCDPISEHNRLYWYRQTLGQGPEFLTYFQNEAQLEKSRLLSDRFSAERPKGSFSTLEIQRTEQGDSAMYLCASSLGGLGTIDVEQYFGPGTRLTVT.

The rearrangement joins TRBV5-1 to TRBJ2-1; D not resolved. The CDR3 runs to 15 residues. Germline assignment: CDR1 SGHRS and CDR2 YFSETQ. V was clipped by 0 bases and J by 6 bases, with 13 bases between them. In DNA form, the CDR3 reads TGCGCCAGCAGCTTGGATCTGGGCCGTGCCAATGAGCAGTTCTTC. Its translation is CASSLDLGRANEQFF.

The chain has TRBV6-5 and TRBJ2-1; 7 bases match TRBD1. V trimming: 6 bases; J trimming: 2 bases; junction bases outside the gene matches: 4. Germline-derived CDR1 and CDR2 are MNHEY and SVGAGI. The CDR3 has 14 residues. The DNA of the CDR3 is TGTGCCAGCAGGCAGGGACAGACCTACAATGAGCAGTTCTTC. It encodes CASRQGQTYNEQFF.

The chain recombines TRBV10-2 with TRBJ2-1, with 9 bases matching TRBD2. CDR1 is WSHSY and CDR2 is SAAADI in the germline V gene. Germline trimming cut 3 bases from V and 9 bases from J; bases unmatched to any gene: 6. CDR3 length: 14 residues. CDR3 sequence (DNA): TGCGCCAGCAGTGATGCGGGAGGGCCCACTGAGCAGTTCTTC. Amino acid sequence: CASSDAGGPTEQFF.

CDR3 bases: TGTGCCAGCATCGGGACTGTAACCGGGGAGCTGTTTTTT. The encoded protein is CASIGTVTGELFF. This chain connects TRBV11-1 to TRBJ2-2; D is possibly TRBD2 (6 bases). The CDR3 totals 13 residues. The germline CDR1 and CDR2 sequences are SGHAT and FQDESV (reference sequence). Trimming removed 7 bases from V and 5 bases from J, with 11 bases in between.

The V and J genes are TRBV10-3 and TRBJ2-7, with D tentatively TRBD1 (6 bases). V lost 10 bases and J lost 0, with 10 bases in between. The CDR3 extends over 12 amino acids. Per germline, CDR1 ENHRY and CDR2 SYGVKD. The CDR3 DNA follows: TGTGCCACCAGGGGAGACTCCTACGAGCAGTACTTC. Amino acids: CATRGDSYEQYF.

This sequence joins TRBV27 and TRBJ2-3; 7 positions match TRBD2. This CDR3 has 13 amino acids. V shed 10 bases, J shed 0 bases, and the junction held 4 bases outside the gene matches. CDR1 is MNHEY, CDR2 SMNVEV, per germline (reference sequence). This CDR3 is CATRDYSTDTQYF. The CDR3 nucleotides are TGTGCCACCCGGGACTACAGCACAGATACGCAGTATTTT.

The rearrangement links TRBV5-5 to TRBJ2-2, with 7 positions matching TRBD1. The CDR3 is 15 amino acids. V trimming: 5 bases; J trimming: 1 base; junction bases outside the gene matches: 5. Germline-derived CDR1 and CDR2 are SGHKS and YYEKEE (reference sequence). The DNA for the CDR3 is TGTGCCAGCAGTTGGAGGACAGGGAACACCGGGGAGCTGTTTTTT. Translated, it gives CASSWRTGNTGELFF.

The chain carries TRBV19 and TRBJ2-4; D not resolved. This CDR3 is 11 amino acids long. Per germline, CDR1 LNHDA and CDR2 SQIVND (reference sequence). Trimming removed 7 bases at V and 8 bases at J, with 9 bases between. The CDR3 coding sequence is TGTGCCAGTACTGACGAGGACATTCAGTACTTC. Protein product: CASTDEDIQYF.

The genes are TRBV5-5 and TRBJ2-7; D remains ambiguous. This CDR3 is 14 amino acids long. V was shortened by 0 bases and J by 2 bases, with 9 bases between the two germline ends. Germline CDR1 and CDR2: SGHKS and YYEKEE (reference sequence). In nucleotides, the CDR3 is TGTGCCAGCAGCTTGGGCCCAGGTACCTACGAGCAGTACTTC. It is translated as CASSLGPGTYEQYF.

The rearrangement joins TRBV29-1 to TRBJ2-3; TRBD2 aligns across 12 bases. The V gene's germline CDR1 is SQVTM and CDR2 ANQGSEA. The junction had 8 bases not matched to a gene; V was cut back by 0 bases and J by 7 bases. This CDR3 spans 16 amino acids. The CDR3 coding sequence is TGCAGCGTTGAAGAGACTAGCGGGAGCCACTCAAATACGCAGTATTTT. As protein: CSVEETSGSHSNTQYF.

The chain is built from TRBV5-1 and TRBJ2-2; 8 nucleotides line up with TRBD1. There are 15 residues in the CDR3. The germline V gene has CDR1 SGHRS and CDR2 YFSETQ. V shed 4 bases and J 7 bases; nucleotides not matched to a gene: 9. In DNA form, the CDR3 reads TGCGCCAGCAGCCCGAAGACAGGGGAAGACGGGGAGCTGTTTTTT. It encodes CASSPKTGEDGELFF.

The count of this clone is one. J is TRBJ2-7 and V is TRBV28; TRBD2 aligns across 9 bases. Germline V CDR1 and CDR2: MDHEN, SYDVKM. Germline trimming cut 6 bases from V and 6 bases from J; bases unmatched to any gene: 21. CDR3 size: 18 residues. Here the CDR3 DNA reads TGTGCCAGCAGCCTTCGGGACCGGAGACTAGCGGTCGTTTTCGAGCAGTACTTC. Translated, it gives CASSLRDRRLAVVFEQYF.